This T cell receptor beta chain came from a study of T cell responses to AZD1222 COVID-19 vaccine. Overall study: Pooling of second doses given at about 4 or about 12 weeks was done. Study results and limitations: Across spike, vaccine-associated CD4 TCRs were found, dominant at 160-218 and 743-854. Clonal diversity was possibly underestimated; the donors were predominantly white British and more often female. Among spike-specific TCRs, nearly half reportedly target unmutated variant regions.

Assay used: immunoSEQ multiplex PCR; TCRdb lists only in-frame clones, some missing. The sample records 90,000 to 120,000 clones, approximately 87% being singletons. Per the germline V gene, CDR1 is MGHDK and CDR2 is SYGVNS. Trimming stripped 6 bases from V and 2 bases from J, with 10 bases between. This CDR3 comprises 13 residues. Turning to this clone: Its antigen is not known.

V is TRBV25-1 and J is TRBJ1-2; TRBD1 is a possible D gene (5 bases). This TCR was sampled from an adult in good health. The sequencing here drew on peripheral blood, taken on day 0 of AZD1222 vaccination. CDR3 nucleotides: TGTGCCAGCAGACAGGAAAACAACTATGGCTACACCTTC. It encodes CASRQENNYGYTF.